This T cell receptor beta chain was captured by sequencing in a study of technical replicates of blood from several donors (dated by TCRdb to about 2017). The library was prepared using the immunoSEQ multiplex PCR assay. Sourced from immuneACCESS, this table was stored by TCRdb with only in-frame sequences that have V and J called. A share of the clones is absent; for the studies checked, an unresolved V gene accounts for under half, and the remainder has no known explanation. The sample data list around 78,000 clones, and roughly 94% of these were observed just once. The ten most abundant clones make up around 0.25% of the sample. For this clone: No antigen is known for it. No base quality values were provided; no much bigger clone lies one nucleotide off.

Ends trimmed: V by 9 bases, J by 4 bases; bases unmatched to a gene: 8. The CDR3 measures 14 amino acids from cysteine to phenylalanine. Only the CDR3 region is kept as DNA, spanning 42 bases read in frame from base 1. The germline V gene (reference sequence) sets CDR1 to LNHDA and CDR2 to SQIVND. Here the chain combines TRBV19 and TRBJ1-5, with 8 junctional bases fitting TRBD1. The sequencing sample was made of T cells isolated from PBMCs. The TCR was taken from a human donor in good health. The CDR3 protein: CASRGLGINQPQHF. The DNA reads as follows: TGTGCCAGCAGGGGGCTGGGTATTAATCAGCCCCAGCATTTT.